This record covers a single T cell receptor (beta chain). Antigen: not known. V dropped 1 base and J dropped 5; count of bases not matched to a gene: 13. The CDR3 is 18 amino acids. CDR1 is MNHEY, CDR2 SMNVEV, per germline (reference sequence). The sample originates from a study of shared clonotypes between healthy human individuals. Each unsorted sample relied on 90 million or so PBMCs as its source of genomic DNA. Evenly divided among several immunoSEQ plates was the genomic DNA of each subset. Amplification in unsorted PBMC replicate PCRs started from about 320 ng DNA, which equals about 30,000 T cell genomes. Only in-frame clones appear in the TCRdb table, and some are missing; sequencing was by immunoSEQ multiplex PCR. The sample has around 450,000 clones; roughly 77% are singletons. General observations from the study: Since donors were few, the genetic and exposure-history diversity represented was limited.

This clonotype was sampled from a woman in her thirties or forties in good health. Some clones in this sample may be carry-over from other donors' samples. The chain carries TRBV27 and TRBJ1-2; TRBD1 matches 10 bases. Sequencing was carried out using PBMCs. The CDR3: CASSLFGPRTGGLYGYTF. The DNA of the CDR3 is TGTGCCAGCAGTTTATTCGGCCCCCGGACAGGGGGATTATATGGCTACACCTTC.